This TCR beta chain is drawn from a study of blood T cell repertoires in COVID-19. Study context: Samples taken during acute and convalescent COVID-19 were collected in the United States, Italy and Spain. Nucleic acid was either cDNA or gDNA, and it came from T cells, B-cell-depleted T cells, or PBMCs.

In Seattle, patients joined the study during active infection and were tracked longitudinally. Per the authors' pipeline: Reference gene primer amplification gave nucleated cell count estimates. Generated by immunoSEQ multiplex PCR, the TCRdb table keeps only in-frame clones and is missing some. Clonal size and the V and J genes are those of that table, whereas D and trimming came from the DNA. The repertoire holds 250,000 to 300,000 clones, 89% seen once, with 11% in the top ten. The clonotype comes from a woman between 25 and 40 years old with COVID-19, enrolled during active disease. Sequencing was done on a sample of peripheral blood.

CDR3 residues: CASSYPGFTTKRETQYF. In DNA form, the CDR3 reads TGTGCCAGCAGCTACCCAGGGTTTACGACCAAAAGAGAGACCCAGTACTTC. This chain links TRBV5-6 with TRBJ2-5; D may be TRBD1 (5 bases). The V gene's germline CDR1 is SGHDT and CDR2 YYEEEE. Trimming took off 3 bases at V and 4 bases at J, with 22 bases between the two ends. The CDR3 covers 17 residues.